This T cell receptor (beta chain) stems from a study of shared clonotypes between healthy human individuals. The study, taken as a whole, reports: Generation probabilities of non-shared clonotypes were lower (relative to those shared by all four donors).

Assay used: immunoSEQ multiplex PCR; TCRdb lists only in-frame clones, some missing. The top ten clones hold roughly 0.62% of a sample with more than 900,000 clones, approximately 80% of them seen once. On this clone itself: Its antigen is as yet unknown.

The CDR3 sequence is 14 residues long. Trimming cost V 4 bases and J 1 base, with 8 bases left between them. CDR1 and CDR2 from the germline V gene are MNHEY and SMNVEV (reference sequence). The source is a man in his late teens or twenties in good health. Some clones in this sample may be carry-over from other donors' samples. This sequence joins TRBV27 and TRBJ1-5; D is uncertain. The sample taken for sequencing was memory CD4+ T cells from PBMCs. This sample's subset: CD45RA-negative fraction. CDR3 nucleotides: TGTGCCAGCAGTTCCCAACAGAGCAATCAGCCCCAGCATTTT. It codes for CASSSQQSNQPQHF.